Shown below are 2 T cell receptor beta chains from a single sample sequenced in a study of shared clonotypes between healthy human individuals. Profiled with immunoSEQ multiplex PCR; TCRdb holds only in-frame clones, not every one. There are some 1,400,000 clones in the sample; more than 95% occur only once, and more than 0.9% lies in the top ten. The sequencing input was naive CD4+ T cells sorted from blood. Subset defined: CD45RA+ positively selected. Receptors originate from a man in his thirties or forties in good health.

This sequence joins TRBV7-6 and TRBJ2-7; D remains unclear. The CDR3 has 15 residues. Trimming stripped 5 bases from V and 2 bases from J, with 16 bases between. Germline V lookup: CDR1 SGHVS, CDR2 FNYEAQ. CDR3 nucleotide sequence: TGTGCCAGCAGCCTTGGGGTTCACGGACCCTACGAGCAGTACTTC. Translated: CASSLGVHGPYEQYF.

The chain links TRBV2 to TRBJ2-2, with 9 bases lining up with TRBD2. V shed 7 bases, J shed 6 bases, and the junction held 12 bases outside the gene matches. The CDR3 is made up of 16 amino acids. Germline-derived CDR1 and CDR2 are SNHLY and FYNNEI. The CDR3 spells CASTLVGAGGPGELFF. DNA of the CDR3: TGTGCCAGCACCCTGGTGGGAGCGGGAGGTCCCGGGGAGCTGTTTTTT.